This T cell receptor beta chain was obtained from a study of T cell changes during pregnancy in multiple sclerosis. Sequencing was performed with immunoSEQ multiplex PCR; in TCRdb, only in-frame clones are kept and a portion is missing. The sample comprises tens of thousands of clones, roughly 90% of which are singletons, and around 3.3% rests with the top ten. After removal of 2 bases from V and 3 bases from J, the junction contained 3 bases not matched to a gene. This CDR3 is built from 14 residues. CDR1 KGHSH and CDR2 LQKENI come from the germline V gene. The source is a female donor with multiple sclerosis, enrolled in a pregnancy study. V usage is TRBV18 and J usage is TRBJ2-7; 8 bases align to TRBD1. This material consisted of CD8+ T cells from peripheral blood mononuclear cells, taken before pregnancy. CDR3 in amino acids: CASSPGDRSYEQYF. CDR3 nucleotides: TGTGCCAGCTCACCAGGGGACAGGAGCTACGAGCAGTACTTC. Together with reference TRBV18 and TRBJ2-7, the CDR3 gives the full variable domain: NAGVMQNPRHLVRRRGQEARLRCSPMKGHSHVYWYRQLPEEGLKFMVYLQKENIIDESGMPKERFSAEFPKEGPSILRIQQVVRGDSAAYFCASSPGDRSYEQYFGPGTRLTVT.